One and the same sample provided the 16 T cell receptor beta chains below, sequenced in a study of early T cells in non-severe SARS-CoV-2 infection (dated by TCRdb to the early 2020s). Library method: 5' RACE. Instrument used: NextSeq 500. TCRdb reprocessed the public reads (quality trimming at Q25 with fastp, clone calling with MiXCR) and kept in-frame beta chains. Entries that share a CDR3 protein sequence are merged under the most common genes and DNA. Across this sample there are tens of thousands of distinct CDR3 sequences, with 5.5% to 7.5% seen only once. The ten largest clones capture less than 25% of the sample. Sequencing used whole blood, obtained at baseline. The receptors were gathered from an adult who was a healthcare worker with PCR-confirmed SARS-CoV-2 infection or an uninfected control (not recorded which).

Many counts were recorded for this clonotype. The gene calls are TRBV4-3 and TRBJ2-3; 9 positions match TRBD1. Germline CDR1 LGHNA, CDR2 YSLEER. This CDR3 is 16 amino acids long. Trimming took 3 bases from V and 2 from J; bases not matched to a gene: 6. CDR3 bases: TGCGCCAGCAGCCAGACCGGGACAGGGCTCACAGATACGCAGTATTTT. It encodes CASSQTGTGLTDTQYF.

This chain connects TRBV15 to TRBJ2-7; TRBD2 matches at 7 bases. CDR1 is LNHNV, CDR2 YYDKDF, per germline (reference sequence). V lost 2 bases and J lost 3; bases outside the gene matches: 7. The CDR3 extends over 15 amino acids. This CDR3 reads CATSRSSGADYEQYF. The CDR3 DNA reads TGTGCCACCAGCAGATCTAGCGGCGCTGACTACGAGCAGTACTTC.

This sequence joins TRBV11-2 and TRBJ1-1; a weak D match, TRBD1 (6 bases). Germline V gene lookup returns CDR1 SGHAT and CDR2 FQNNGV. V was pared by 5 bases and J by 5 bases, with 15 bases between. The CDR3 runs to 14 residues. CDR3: CASSSVTGRTEAFF. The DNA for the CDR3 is TGTGCCAGCAGCAGCGTAACAGGGAGAACTGAAGCTTTCTTT.

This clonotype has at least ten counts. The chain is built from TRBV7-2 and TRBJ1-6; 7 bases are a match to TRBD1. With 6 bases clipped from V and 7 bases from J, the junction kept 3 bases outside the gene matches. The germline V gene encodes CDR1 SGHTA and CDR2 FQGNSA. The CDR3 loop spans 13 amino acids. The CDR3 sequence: CASRTGSNSPLHF. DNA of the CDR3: TGTGCCAGCAGGACAGGGTCCAATTCACCCCTCCACTTT.

As DNA, the CDR3 is TGTGCCACCAGCAGTGGGCTAGCGGGAGCTAACACCGGGGAGCTGTTTTTT. Residues: CATSSGLAGANTGELFF. The gene calls are TRBV15 and TRBJ2-2; TRBD2 matches at 10 bases. This CDR3 spans 17 amino acids. V dropped 3 bases and J dropped 2; count of bases not matched to a gene: 6. Germline CDR1 and CDR2: LNHNV and YYDKDF (reference sequence).

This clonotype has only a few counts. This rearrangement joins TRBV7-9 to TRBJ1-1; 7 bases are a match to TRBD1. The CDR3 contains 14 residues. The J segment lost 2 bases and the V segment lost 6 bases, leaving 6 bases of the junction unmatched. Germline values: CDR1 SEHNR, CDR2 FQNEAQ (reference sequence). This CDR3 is CASRRTGTNTEAFF. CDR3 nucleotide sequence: TGTGCCAGCAGGAGGACAGGAACTAACACTGAAGCTTTCTTT.

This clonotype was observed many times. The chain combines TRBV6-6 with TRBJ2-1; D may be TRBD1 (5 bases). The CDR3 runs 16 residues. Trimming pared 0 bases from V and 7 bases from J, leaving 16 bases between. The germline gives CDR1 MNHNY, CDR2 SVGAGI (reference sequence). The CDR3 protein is CASSYSFQGQNNEQFF. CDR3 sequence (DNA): TGTGCCAGCAGTTACTCGTTTCAGGGCCAGAATAATGAGCAGTTCTTC.

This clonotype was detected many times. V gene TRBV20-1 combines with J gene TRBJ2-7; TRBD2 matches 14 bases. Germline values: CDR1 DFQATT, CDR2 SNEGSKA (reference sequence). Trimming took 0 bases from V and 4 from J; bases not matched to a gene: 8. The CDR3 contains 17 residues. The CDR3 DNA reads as TGCAGTGCTAGAGATCCTGGGACTAGCGGGAGTGTGTACGAGCAGTACTTC. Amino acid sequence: CSARDPGTSGSVYEQYF.

CDR3 sequence: CASSPPQGRETQYF. In DNA, the CDR3 is TGTGCCAGCTCACCACCGCAGGGGAGAGAGACCCAGTACTTC. The genes are TRBV18 and TRBJ2-5, with D tentatively TRBD1 (6 bases). The length of the CDR3 is 14 residues. V was cut by 0 bases and J by 4 bases, with 9 bases left in between. Germline CDR1 and CDR2: KGHSH and LQKENI.

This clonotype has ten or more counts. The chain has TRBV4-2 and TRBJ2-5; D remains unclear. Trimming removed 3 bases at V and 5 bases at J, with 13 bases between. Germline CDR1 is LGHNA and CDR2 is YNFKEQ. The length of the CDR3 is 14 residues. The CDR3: CASSHPRSGETQYF. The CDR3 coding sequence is TGTGCCAGCAGCCATCCTCGATCCGGGGAGACCCAGTACTTC.

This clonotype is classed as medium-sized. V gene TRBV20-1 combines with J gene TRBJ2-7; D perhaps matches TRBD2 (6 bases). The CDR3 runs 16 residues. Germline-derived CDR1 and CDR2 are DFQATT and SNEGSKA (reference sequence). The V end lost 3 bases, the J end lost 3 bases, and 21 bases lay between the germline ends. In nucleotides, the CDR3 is TGCAGTGCTAGGAATCCCCCTCCCTCGGGAGACTACGAGCAGTACTTC. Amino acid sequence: CSARNPPPSGDYEQYF.

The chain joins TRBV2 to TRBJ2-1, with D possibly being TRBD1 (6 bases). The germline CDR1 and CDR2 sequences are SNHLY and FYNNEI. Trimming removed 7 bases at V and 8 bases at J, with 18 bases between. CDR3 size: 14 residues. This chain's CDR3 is CASIPDGNRDEQFF. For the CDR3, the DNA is TGTGCCAGCATCCCGGATGGTAACAGGGATGAGCAGTTCTTC.

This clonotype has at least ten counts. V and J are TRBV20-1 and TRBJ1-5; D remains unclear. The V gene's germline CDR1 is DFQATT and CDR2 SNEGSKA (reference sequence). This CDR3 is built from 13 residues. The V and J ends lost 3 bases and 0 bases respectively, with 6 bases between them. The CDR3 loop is CSARKNSNQPQHF. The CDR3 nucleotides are TGCAGTGCTAGGAAGAATAGCAATCAGCCCCAGCATTTT.

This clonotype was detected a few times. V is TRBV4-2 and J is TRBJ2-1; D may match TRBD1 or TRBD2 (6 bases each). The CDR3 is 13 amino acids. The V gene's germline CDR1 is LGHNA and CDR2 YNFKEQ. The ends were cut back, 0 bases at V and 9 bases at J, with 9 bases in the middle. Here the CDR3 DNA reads TGTGCCAGCAGCCAAGATTCGGGGGCTGAGCAGTTCTTC. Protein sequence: CASSQDSGAEQFF.

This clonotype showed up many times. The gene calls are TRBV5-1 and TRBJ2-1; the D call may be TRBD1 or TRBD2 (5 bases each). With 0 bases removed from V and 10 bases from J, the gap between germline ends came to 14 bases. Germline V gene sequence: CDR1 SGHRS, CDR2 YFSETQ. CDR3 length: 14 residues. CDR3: CASSLAIGELEQFF. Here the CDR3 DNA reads TGCGCCAGCAGCTTGGCCATAGGGGAGCTGGAGCAGTTCTTC.

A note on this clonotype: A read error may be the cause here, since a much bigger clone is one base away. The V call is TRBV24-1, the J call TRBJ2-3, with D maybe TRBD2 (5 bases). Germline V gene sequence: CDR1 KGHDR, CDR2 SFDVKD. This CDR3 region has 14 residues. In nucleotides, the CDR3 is TGTGTCACCAGTGAGAGCGGCAATTTGGATACGCAGTATTTT. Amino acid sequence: CVTSESGNLDTQYF.